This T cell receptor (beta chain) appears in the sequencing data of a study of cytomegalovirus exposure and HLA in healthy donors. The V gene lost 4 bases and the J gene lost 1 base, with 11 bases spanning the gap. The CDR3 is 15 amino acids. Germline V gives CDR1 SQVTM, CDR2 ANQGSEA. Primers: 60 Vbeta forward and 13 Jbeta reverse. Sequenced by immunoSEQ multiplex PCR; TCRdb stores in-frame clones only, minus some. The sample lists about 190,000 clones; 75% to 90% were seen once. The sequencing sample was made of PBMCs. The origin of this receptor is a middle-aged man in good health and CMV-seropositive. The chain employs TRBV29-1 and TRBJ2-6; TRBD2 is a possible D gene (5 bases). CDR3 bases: TGCAGCGTTGGAGGGCTTAGTTCTGGGGCCAACGTCCTGACTTTC. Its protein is CSVGGLSSGANVLTF.